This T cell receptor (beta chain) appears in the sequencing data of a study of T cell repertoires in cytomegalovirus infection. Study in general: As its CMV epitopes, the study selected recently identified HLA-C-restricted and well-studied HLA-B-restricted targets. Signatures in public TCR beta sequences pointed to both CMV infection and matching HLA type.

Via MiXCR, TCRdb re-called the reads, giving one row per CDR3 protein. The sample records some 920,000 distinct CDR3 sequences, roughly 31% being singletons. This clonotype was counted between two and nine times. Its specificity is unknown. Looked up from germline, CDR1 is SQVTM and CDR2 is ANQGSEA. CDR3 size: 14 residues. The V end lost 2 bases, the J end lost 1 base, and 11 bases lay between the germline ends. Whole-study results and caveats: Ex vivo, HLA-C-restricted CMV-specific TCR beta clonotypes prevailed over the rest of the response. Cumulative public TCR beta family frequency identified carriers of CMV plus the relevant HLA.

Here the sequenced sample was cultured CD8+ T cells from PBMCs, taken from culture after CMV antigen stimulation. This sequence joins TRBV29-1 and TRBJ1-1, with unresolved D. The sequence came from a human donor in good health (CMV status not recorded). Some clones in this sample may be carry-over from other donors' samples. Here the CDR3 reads CSVEPTGRNTEAFF. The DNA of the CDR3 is TGCAGCGTTGAACCGACCGGACGGAACACTGAAGCTTTCTTT.